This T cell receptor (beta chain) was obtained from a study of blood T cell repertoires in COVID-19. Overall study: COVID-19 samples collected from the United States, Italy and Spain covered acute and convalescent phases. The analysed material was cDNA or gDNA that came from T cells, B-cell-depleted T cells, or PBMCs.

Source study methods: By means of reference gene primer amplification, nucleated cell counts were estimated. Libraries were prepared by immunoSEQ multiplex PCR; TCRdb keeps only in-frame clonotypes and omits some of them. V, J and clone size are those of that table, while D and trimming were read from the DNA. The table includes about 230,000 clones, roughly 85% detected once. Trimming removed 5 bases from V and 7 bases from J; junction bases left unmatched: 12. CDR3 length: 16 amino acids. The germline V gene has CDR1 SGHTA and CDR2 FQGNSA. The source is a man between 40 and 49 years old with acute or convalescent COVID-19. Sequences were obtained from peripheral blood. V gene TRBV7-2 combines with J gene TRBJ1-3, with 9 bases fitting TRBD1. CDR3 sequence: CASSPQTGTGRNTIYF. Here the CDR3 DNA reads TGTGCCAGCAGCCCGCAGACCGGGACAGGGAGGAACACCATATATTTT.